This TCR beta chain comes out of a study of T cell responses to AZD1222 COVID-19 vaccine (dated by TCRdb to 2020 to 2023). Some background on the complete study: AZD1222 recipients with second doses at about 4 weeks or about 12 weeks were pooled, because spike-specific TCR depth and breadth did not differ between schedules. A total of 233 trial participants underwent TCR sequencing, of whom 200 to 220 had received two doses of AZD1222 and about 26 had received two doses of the MenACWY control vaccine. Trial participants were enrolled by age into 18-55, 56-69 and 70-plus year subgroups, with around 140, 26 and 57 TCR-sequenced participants respectively. Study-wide findings and limitations: Because no day 14 peak-response samples were available, the repertoires could be characterized only after the peak T cell response. In the small 56-69-year group, the increase in depth fell short of significance, most likely because of low power. Epitopes outside the regions mutated in the B.1.351 and B.1.1.7 variants were reportedly recognized by nearly half of the unique spike-specific TCRs. Conclusions about previously exposed vaccinees are limited, since just six AZD1222 recipients were seropositive for SARS-CoV-2 at baseline. After two AZD1222 doses, both the breadth and the depth of spike-specific TCRs were significantly higher than at day 0 and than in MenACWY recipients. Participants were mostly white British and included more females than males, and it was suggested by the authors that clonal diversity may have been underestimated. Vaccine-associated CD4 TCRs spanned the whole spike protein, with dominant responses in regions 160-218 and 743-854.

Its CDR3 holds 15 amino acids, cysteine through phenylalanine. Only CDR3 DNA is held: 45 bases, read in frame from base 1. In the germline V gene (reference sequence), CDR1 corresponds to SEHNR and CDR2 to FQNEAQ. V is cut by 2 bases and J by 1 base, and the space between the germline ends is 11 bases. The CDR3 regions of human TCRbeta chains were subjected to immunosequencing. In the authors' own workflow: Repertoire TCRs were checked for matches against a reference library of SARS-CoV-2-specific TCRs that had been generated using the MIRA antigen-specificity platform. Breadth was defined as the fraction of unique TCRs that were SARS-CoV-2-associated. Depth was defined as the fraction of total T cells that were SARS-CoV-2-associated. Using the MIRA data, every spike-specific TCR was mapped to the spike region that the TCR reacted to and assigned to either a CD4 or a CD8 class. Log10-transformed breadth and depth values were compared by one-way ANOVA with Sidak's multiple comparisons tests. TCRdb retrieved this table from immuneACCESS and kept in-frame rearrangements only. Not all clones are present; in checked studies, unresolved V genes account for under half, and no reason is known for the remainder. V and J calls and clone size are as listed in that table; D and trimming were resolved from the DNA. Across this sample there are some 150,000 clones, with under 95% seen only once. 5% of the sample comes from the top ten.

As for this clone: Its specific antigen is unknown. No much larger clone is present one base from it, and per-base qualities are unavailable.

The time point label, read with the paper, signifies: baseline before first vaccination. Samples from vaccinated people were obtained from the UK trials COV001 and COV002, which included a single-blind randomized controlled phase 2/3 trial of AZD1222 (ChAdOx1 nCoV-19) in healthy adults. For TCRbeta chain sequencing, PBMC samples from trial participants were taken at day 0 and at day 28 after the second dose. The receptor chain draws on TRBV7-9 and TRBJ1-1; D gene: possibly TRBD1, on 6 matching bases. The sample consisted of peripheral blood, taken on day 0 of AZD1222 vaccination. The sequence came from an adult in good health. The CDR3 amino acid sequence is: CASSLLRGRNTEAFF. The sequenced DNA: TGTGCCAGCAGCTTACTCAGGGGCCGGAACACTGAAGCTTTCTTT. Reference TRBV7-9 and TRBJ1-1 genes cover what lies past the CDR3, so the full variable domain is DTGVSQNPRHKITKRGQNVTFRCDPISEHNRLYWYRQTLGQGPEFLTYFQNEAQLEKSRLLSDRFSAERPKGSFSTLEIQRTEQGDSAMYLCASSLLRGRNTEAFFGQGTRLTVV.